This T cell receptor (beta chain) was profiled in a study of blood T cell repertoires in COVID-19. As for the study in general: Both acute and convalescent COVID-19 samples were obtained from the United States, Italy and Spain. The cDNA or gDNA used as material had been derived from T cells, B-cell-depleted T cells, or PBMCs.

In this sample, this clone turned up once. V was pared by 5 bases and J by 1 base, with 14 bases between. CDR1 and CDR2 (germline): MNHEY, SVGEGT. The CDR3 length is 15 residues. In the authors' workflow: Amplification of reference gene primers was used by the study to estimate nucleated cell counts. Method: immunoSEQ multiplex PCR; TCRdb's copy keeps in-frame clones and lacks some. D and trimming come from the DNA, and the V and J calls and clone size come from that table. The data contain about 240,000 clones, around 83% of them seen just once; the ten biggest clones take up under 15%. This receptor was identified in a woman aged 60-70 years with active or convalescent COVID-19. Sequencing was done on a sample of peripheral blood. The chain is built from TRBV6-2 or TRBV6-3 and TRBJ1-2; no clear D. CDR3 sequence (DNA): TGTGCCAGCAGTGATCGTCAGGTGATTAACTATGGCTACACCTTC. Protein product: CASSDRQVINYGYTF.